The clone carrying this T cell receptor beta chain was counted at least ten times. The antigen is not known. The sample belongs to a study of metastatic and nonmetastatic thyroid tumors. Study at large: Patients with malignant and benign thyroid disease provided blood and tumor or nodule tissue, whose repertoires were compared. Study-level points and caveats: A significant increase in TCR beta diversity was reportedly seen in malignant thyroid tumors relative to benign nodules, in blood and tumor.

Every patient underwent thyroid surgery untreated. Via MiXCR, TCRdb re-called the PCR reads. The repertoire consists of about 40,000 clones, with 9.5% to 12% occurring once and the leading ten covering approximately 24%. Germline CDR1 is SGDLS and CDR2 is YYNGEE. The CDR3 loop spans 16 amino acids. V lost 4 bases, J lost 7 bases, and 13 bases stayed unmatched. The sequence came from a female donor with papillary thyroid cancer or a benign thyroid nodule (not recorded which). Some clones in this sample may be carry-over from other donors' samples. The chain employs TRBV9 and TRBJ2-2, with 7 positions matching TRBD2. Sequencing was done on a sample of blood. The CDR3 DNA sequence: TGTGCCAGCAGCTCGGGACTACACGCCACTAGCGGGGAGCTGTTTTTT. It translates to CASSSGLHATSGELFF.